Ten or more counts support the clone carrying this T cell receptor (beta chain). Its target is not known. The data were obtained in a study of metastatic and nonmetastatic thyroid tumors. In the study overall: Repertoires from malignant and benign thyroid patients were compared across blood and tumor or nodule tissue. Study-wide results and caveats: Reports indicated that malignant thyroid tumors showed significantly higher TCR beta diversity than benign nodules did, in blood and tumor.

V lost 0 bases and J 0 bases, leaving 11 bases between the germline ends. The CDR3 contains 16 residues. CDR1 is SGDLS and CDR2 is YYNGEE in the germline V gene. Among the patients, none had received any treatment before thyroid surgery. Authors' methods: What underpinned the distant-metastasis classifier for papillary thyroid cancer was the set of CDR3 differences across clinicopathological groups. TCRdb re-called clones from the PCR reads using MiXCR. The V and J calls come from TCRdb's annotation, not from the publication. The repertoire includes 30,000 or so clones, more than 20% of them detected once, and approximately 2.4% sits in the top ten.

This receptor was obtained from a female donor with papillary thyroid cancer or a benign thyroid nodule (not recorded which). Some clones in this sample may be carry-over from other donors' samples. The sequenced sample was blood. The chain links TRBV9 to TRBJ2-3; no clear D. The CDR3 sequence: CASSVGSVASTDTQYF. The CDR3 DNA reads TGTGCCAGCAGCGTAGGATCGGTGGCTAGCACAGATACGCAGTATTTT.